Sequencing of this T cell receptor (beta chain) was carried out in a study of T cell responses to AZD1222 COVID-19 vaccine. General study points: Only a handful of AZD1222 recipients tested seropositive at baseline. Nearly half of spike-specific TCRs reportedly target variant regions that are unmutated in the B.1.351 and B.1.1.7 variants.

As regards this clone: The antigen is not known.

Generated by immunoSEQ multiplex PCR, the TCRdb table keeps only in-frame clones and is missing some. Of roughly 100,000 clones in the sample, around 90% were seen once. Specimen: peripheral blood, collected 28 days after the second AZD1222 dose. The clonotype originates from an adult who received the AZD1222 COVID-19 vaccine.

CDR3: CATSDPFVTALGGYTF. In DNA, the CDR3 is TGTGCCACCAGTGACCCGTTCGTGACGGCCCTGGGGGGCTACACCTTC. The chain couples TRBV24-1 to TRBJ1-2; D is uncertain. CDR1 and CDR2 (germline): KGHDR, SFDVKD. CDR3 length: 16 residues. Trimming pared 4 bases from V and 8 bases from J, leaving 22 bases between.